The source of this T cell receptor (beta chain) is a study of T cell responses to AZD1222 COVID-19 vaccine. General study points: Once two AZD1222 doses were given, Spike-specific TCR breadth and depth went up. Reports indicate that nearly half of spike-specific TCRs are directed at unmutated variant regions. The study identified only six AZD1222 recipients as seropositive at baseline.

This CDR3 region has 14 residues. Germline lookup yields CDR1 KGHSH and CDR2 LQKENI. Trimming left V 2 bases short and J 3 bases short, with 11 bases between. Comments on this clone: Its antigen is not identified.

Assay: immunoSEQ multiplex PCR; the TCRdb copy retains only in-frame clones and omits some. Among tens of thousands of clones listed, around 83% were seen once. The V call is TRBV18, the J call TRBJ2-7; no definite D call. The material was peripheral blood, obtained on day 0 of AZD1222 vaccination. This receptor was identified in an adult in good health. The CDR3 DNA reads TGTGCCAGCTCACCAGTCGGAACGGTCTACGAGCAGTACTTC. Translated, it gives CASSPVGTVYEQYF.